These 4 T cell receptor beta chains were all obtained from the same sample, sequenced in a study of patients and donors after allogeneic stem cell transplantation (dated by TCRdb to 2018 to 2021). Libraries were made using RT-PCR. TCRdb records NextSeq 550 as the sequencer. In-frame beta chains were kept once TCRdb had trimmed the public reads at Q25 with fastp and called clones with MiXCR. Records with the same CDR3 protein are collapsed into one entry carrying the most frequent genes and DNA. This sample lists approximately 250,000 distinct CDR3 sequences; roughly 15% were detected once. The ten largest clonotypes hold more than 9% of the sample. Sequenced input: blood, either unsorted or a sorted T cell fraction (not recorded which). The receptors stem from a human donor who was either an allogeneic HSCT recipient or a stem cell or donor lymphocyte infusion donor (not recorded which). It is not recorded whose cells these are; they may come from a transplant donor.

This clonotype was seen a few times. CDR3 DNA: TGTGCCAGCAGCCAAGATTCCGGGGGGACAGCTTATGGCTACACCTTC. Translation: CASSQDSGGTAYGYTF. The V and J genes are TRBV3-1 and TRBJ1-2; 7 positions agree with TRBD1. The germline gives CDR1 LGHDT, CDR2 YNNKEL (reference sequence). V gave up 0 bases and J gave up 5 bases; unmatched junction bases: 9. This CDR3 contains 16 residues.

The V call is TRBV29-1, the J call TRBJ2-1, with TRBD2 matching over 11 bases. This CDR3 has 15 residues. Trimming at V came to 4 bases and at J to 4 bases, leaving 6 bases not matched to a gene. Germline V CDR1 and CDR2: SQVTM, ANQGSEA. Here the CDR3 DNA reads TGCAGCGTTGGTGGGACTAGCGGCTTATACAATGAGCAGTTCTTC. This translates into CSVGGTSGLYNEQFF.

This clonotype was recorded at least ten times. This chain links TRBV6-5 with TRBJ1-1, with 7 bases aligning to TRBD1. Germline V gene data show CDR1 as MNHEY and CDR2 as SVGAGI. The CDR3 runs to 17 residues. Germline trimming cut 1 base from V and 6 bases from J; bases unmatched to any gene: 14. The CDR3 protein is CASSYYPSLTGIAEAFF. The CDR3 DNA sequence: TGTGCCAGCAGTTACTACCCATCCCTGACAGGGATAGCTGAAGCTTTCTTT.

Ten or more counts support this clonotype. CDR3 nucleotides: TGTGCCAGCAGTTACCGCGGTATCTGGTCAGGAGGTCAGAACACTGAAGCTTTCTTT. It encodes CASSYRGIWSGGQNTEAFF. The rearrangement uses TRBV6-2 or TRBV6-3 and TRBJ1-1; D unresolved. With 2 bases removed from V and 1 base from J, the gap between germline ends came to 23 bases. The length of the CDR3 is 19 residues. CDR1 and CDR2 from the germline V gene are MNHEY and SVGEGT.